This T cell receptor (beta chain) was sequenced during a study of cytomegalovirus exposure and HLA in healthy donors. Study at large: The study placed 80% to 90% of its 398 genotyped donors in the Caucasian-associated ancestry cluster.

Study-wide results and caveats: Presence/absence comparisons presumed near-even sequencing depth among donors.

The V gene's germline CDR1 is SGHTA and CDR2 FQGTGA. V lost 6 bases and J 4 bases, leaving 13 bases between the germline ends. This CDR3 contains 14 residues. PCR used 60 Vbeta primers and 13 Jbeta primers. The assay was immunoSEQ multiplex PCR, and TCRdb's table has in-frame clones only and misses some. The profile shows fewer than 200,000 clones, approximately 85% of them singletons. Note on this clone: Its antigen remains unknown.

Sequencing used PBMCs. The chain carries TRBV7-3 and TRBJ1-3; D is uncertain. This receptor was taken from a man younger than 35 in good health and CMV-seropositive. The chain's CDR3 is CASRPNHPGNTIYF. The CDR3 DNA reads TGTGCCAGCAGACCTAATCATCCGGGAAACACCATATATTTT.